This section outlines one T cell receptor beta chain sequence together with its context. Trimming shortened V by 2 bases and J by 5 bases, and 12 bases separated the two germline ends. CDR1 and CDR2 from the germline V gene are LGHNA and YNFKEQ. The CDR3 extends over 14 amino acids. Data came from immunoSEQ multiplex PCR; TCRdb stores just in-frame clones and leaves some out. Found here are about 49,000 clones, 70% to 90% of them singletons; the top ten hold 5.9%. These data are taken from a study of T cell clonotyping in hematopoietic cell transplantation. This sample's time point: recipient sample about 28 days before transplant, after cytoreduction.

Specimen: peripheral blood mononuclear cells, collected before stem cell transplant. The V and J genes are TRBV4-2 and TRBJ2-5; D tentatively fits TRBD1 or TRBD2 (5 bases each). This clonotype was obtained from a man aged 60-69 years with biphenotypic leukemia. Some clones in this sample may be carry-over from other donors' samples. CDR3 in DNA: TGTGCCAGCAGCCAAACTAGGGGCTGGGAGACCCAGTACTTC. This gives the protein CASSQTRGWETQYF.